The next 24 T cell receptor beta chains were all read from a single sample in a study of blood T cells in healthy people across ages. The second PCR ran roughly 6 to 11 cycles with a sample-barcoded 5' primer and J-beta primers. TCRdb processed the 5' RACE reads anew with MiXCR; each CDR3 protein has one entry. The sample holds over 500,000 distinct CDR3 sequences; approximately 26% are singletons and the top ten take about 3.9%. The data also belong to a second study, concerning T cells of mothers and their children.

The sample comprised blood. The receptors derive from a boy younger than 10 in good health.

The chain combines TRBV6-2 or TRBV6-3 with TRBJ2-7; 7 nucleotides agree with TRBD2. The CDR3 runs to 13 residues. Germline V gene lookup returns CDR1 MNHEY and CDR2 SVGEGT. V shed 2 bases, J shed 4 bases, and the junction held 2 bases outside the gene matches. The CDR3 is CASSYGRGYEQYF. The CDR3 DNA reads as TGTGCCAGCAGTTACGGGAGGGGTTACGAGCAGTACTTC.

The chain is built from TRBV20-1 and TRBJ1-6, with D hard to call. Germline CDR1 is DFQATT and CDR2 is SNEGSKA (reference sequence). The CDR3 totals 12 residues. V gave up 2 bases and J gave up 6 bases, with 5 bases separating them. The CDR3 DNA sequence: TGCAGTGCTAGACTCAGTAATTCACCCCTCCACTTT. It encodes CSARLSNSPLHF.

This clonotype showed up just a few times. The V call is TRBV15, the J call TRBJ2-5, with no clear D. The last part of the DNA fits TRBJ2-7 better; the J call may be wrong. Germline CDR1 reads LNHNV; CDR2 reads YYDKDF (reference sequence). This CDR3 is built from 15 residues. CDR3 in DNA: TGTGCCACCAGCTTACAGACACGGAGCTCCTACGAGCAGTACTTC. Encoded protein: CATSLQTRSSYEQYF.

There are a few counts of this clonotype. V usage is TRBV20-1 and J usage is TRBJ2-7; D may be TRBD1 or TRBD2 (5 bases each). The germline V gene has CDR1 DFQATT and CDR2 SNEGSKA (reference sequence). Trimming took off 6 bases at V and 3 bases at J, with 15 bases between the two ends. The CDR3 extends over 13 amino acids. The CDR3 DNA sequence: TGCAGTGCGGGACCGGGCCTTAACTACGAGCAGTACTTC. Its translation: CSAGPGLNYEQYF.

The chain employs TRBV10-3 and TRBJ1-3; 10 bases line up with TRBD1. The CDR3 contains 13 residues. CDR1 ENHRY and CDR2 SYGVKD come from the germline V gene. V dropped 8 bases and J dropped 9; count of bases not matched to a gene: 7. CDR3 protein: CAIGGQGGSTIYF. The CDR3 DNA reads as TGTGCCATCGGCGGACAGGGGGGTAGCACCATATATTTT.

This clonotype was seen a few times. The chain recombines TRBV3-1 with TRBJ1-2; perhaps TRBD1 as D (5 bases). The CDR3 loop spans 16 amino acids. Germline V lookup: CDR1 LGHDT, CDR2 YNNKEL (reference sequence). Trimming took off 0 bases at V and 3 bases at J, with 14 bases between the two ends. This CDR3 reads CASSQEGLGAYYGYTF. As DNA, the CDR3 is TGTGCCAGCAGCCAAGAGGGTCTCGGGGCATACTATGGCTACACCTTC.

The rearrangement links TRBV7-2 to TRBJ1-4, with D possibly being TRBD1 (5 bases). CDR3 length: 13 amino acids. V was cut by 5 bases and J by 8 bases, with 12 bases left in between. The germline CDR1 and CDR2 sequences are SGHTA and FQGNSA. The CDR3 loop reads CASSAGGDEKLFF. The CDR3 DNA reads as TGTGCCAGCAGCGCCGGGGGGGACGAAAAACTGTTTTTT.

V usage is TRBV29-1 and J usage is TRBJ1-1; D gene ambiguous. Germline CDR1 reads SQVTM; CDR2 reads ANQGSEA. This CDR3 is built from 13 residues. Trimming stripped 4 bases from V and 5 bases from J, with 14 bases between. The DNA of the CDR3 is TGCAGCGTTGGTATTGGGGTAGGGACTGAAGCTTTCTTT. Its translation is CSVGIGVGTEAFF.

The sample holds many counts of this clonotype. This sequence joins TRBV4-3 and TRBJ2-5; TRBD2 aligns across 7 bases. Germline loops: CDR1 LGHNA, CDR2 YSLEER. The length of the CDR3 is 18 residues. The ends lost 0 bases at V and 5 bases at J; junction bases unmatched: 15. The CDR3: CASSQDRSSGTRRETQYF. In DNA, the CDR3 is TGCGCCAGCAGCCAAGATCGCTCAAGCGGGACCCGCCGGGAGACCCAGTACTTC.

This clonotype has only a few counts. In DNA form, the CDR3 reads TGCAGCGTTGAAGGTCTCCCAGGGGGCCCCTATGGCTACACCTTC. It translates to CSVEGLPGGPYGYTF. The rearrangement uses TRBV29-1 and TRBJ1-2, with 8 bases that match TRBD1. V shed 1 base, J shed 4 bases, and the junction held 8 bases outside the gene matches. There are 15 residues in the CDR3. CDR1 and CDR2 (germline): SQVTM, ANQGSEA.

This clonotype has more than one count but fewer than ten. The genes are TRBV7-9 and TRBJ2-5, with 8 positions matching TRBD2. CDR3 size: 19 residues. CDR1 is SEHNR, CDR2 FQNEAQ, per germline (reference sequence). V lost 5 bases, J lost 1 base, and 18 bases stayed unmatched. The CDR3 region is CASSEYGRIAGGPQETQYF. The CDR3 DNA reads TGTGCCAGCAGCGAGTACGGCAGGATTGCGGGAGGTCCCCAAGAGACCCAGTACTTC.

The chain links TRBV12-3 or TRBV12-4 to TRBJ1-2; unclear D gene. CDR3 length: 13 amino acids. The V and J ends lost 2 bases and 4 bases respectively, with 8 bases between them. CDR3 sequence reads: CASSLNPSYGYTF. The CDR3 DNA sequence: TGTGCCAGCAGTTTAAATCCCAGCTATGGCTACACCTTC.

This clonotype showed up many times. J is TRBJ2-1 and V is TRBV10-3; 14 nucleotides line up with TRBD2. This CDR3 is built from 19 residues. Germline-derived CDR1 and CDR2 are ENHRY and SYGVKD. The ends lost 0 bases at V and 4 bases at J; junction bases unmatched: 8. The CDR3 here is CAISESTSGGAPGYNEQFF. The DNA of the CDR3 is TGTGCCATCAGTGAGTCGACTAGCGGGGGGGCCCCGGGTTACAATGAGCAGTTCTTC.

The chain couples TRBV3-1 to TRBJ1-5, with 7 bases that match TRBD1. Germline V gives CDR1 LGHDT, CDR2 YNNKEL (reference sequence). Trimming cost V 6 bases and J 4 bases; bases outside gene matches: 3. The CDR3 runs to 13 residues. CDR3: CASRRGPNQPQHF. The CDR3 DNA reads TGTGCCAGCAGGAGGGGGCCGAATCAGCCCCAGCATTTT.

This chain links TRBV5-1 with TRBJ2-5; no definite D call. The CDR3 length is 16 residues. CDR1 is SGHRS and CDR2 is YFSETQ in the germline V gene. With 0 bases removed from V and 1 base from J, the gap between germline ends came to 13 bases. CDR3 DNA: TGCGCCAGCAGCTTGGGCGGCGGTAACAGCCAAGAGACCCAGTACTTC. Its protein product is CASSLGGGNSQETQYF. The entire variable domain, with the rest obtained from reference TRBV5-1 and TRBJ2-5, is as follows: KAGVTQTPRYLIKTRGQQVTLSCSPISGHRSVSWYQQTPGQGLQFLFEYFSETQRNKGNFPGRFSGRQFSNSRSEMNVSTLELGDSALYLCASSLGGGNSQETQYFGPGTRLLVL.

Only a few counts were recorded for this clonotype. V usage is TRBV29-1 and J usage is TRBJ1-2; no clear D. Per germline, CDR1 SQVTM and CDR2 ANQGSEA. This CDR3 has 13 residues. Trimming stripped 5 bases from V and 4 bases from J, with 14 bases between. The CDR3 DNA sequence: TGCAGCGTTTCGTCAGACCCTGCCTATGGCTACACCTTC. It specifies CSVSSDPAYGYTF.

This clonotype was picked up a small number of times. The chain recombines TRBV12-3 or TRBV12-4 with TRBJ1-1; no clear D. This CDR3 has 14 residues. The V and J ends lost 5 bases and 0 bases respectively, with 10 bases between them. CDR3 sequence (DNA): TGTGCCAGCAGTCCCCAAGTCATGAACACTGAAGCTTTCTTT. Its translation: CASSPQVMNTEAFF.

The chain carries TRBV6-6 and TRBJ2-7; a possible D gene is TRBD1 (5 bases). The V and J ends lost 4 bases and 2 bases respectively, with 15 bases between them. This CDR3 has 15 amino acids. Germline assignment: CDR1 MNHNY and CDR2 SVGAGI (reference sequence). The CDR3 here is CASSSPRDRTYEQYF. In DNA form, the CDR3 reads TGTGCCAGCAGTTCACCTAGAGACAGAACCTACGAGCAGTACTTC.

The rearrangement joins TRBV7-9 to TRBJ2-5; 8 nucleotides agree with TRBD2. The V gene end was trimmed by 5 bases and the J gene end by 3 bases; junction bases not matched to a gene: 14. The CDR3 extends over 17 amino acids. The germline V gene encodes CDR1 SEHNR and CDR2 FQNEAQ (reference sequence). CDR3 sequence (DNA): TGTGCCAGCAGCCCCCACCTAACGGGAGGGCCAGAAGAGACCCAGTACTTC. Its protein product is CASSPHLTGGPEETQYF. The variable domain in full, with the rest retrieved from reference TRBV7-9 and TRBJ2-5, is DTGVSQNPRHKITKRGQNVTFRCDPISEHNRLYWYRQTLGQGPEFLTYFQNEAQLEKSRLLSDRFSAERPKGSFSTLEIQRTEQGDSAMYLCASSPHLTGGPEETQYFGPGTRLLVL.

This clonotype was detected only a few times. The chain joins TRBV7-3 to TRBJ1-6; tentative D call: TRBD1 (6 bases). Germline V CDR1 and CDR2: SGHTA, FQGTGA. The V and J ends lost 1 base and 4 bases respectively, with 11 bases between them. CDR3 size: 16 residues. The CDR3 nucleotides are TGTGCCAGCAGCTTAAGGGGGGCGCCTTATAATTCACCCCTCCACTTT. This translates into CASSLRGAPYNSPLHF.

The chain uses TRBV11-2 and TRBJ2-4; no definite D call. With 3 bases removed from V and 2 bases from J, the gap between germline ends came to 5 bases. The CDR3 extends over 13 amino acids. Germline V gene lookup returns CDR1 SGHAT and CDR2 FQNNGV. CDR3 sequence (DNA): TGTGCCAGCAGCTTGGAGCCCAAAAACATTCAGTACTTC. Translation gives CASSLEPKNIQYF.

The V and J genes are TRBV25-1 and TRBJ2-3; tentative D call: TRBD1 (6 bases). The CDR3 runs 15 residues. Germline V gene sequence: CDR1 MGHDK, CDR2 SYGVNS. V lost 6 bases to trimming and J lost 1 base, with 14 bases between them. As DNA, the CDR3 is TGTGCCAGCAGCCCGATAGGGGGAGGCACAGATACGCAGTATTTT. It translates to CASSPIGGGTDTQYF.

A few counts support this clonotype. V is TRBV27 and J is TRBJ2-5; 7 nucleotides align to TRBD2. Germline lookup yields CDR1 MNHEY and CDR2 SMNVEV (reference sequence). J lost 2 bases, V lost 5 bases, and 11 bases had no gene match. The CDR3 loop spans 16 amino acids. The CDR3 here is CASSLGRGRRQETQYF. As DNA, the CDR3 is TGTGCCAGCAGTCTGGGGAGGGGCCGACGACAAGAGACCCAGTACTTC.

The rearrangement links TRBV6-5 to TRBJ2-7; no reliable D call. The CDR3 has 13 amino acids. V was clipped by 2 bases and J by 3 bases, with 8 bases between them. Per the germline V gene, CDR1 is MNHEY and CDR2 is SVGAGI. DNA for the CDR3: TGTGCCAGCAGTTACCTGACCAACTACGAGCAGTACTTC. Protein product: CASSYLTNYEQYF.